Sample share makes the clone carrying this T cell receptor (beta chain) medium-sized. Its antigen is as yet unknown. The record originates from a study of vaccination and CD4 T cells after COVID-19. Points from the study as a whole: The median SARS-CoV-2-reactive clonotype number increased from about 20 to 38, without statistical significance. Median roughly 86% of reactive clones detected in convalescent patients emerged only post-vaccination.

Treatment: roughly 10-day PBMC culture with coronavirus spike peptide pools or control peptides (ViraFEST assay). With the Oncomine TCR Beta short-read assay, DNA from cultured CD4+ T cells was sequenced. MiXCR, run by TCRdb on the PCR reads, gives a single entry per CDR3 protein. The table has 2,300 or so distinct CDR3 sequences, 25% to 30% seen once. The sample in question was CD4+ T cells from blood, cultured in vitro, obtained after SARS-CoV-2 vaccination. The receptor's source is a human donor who had recovered from COVID-19.

The DNA for the CDR3 is TGTGCCAGCAGCCGCAGGCGGTATACCTACGAGCAGTACTTC. Protein: CASSRRRYTYEQYF. This rearrangement joins TRBV7-8 to TRBJ2-7; D not certain. CDR1 and CDR2 from the germline V gene are SGHVS and FQNEAQ. V was pared by 5 bases and J by 2 bases, with 13 bases between. The length of the CDR3 is 14 residues.